The clone carrying this T cell receptor beta chain was seen repeatedly, ten times or more. The source of the sample is a study of identical twins. V lost 5 bases and J 1 base, leaving 11 bases between the germline ends. The CDR3 has 15 residues. Each cDNA held unique molecular identifiers, and template switching gave it a universal primer site. TCRdb itself ran the 5' RACE reads through MiXCR, one entry per CDR3 protein. This sample yields about 890,000 distinct CDR3 sequences, of which 9% to 15% are seen a single time; around 1.5% belongs to the top ten. These same records also appear under a second study, on yellow fever vaccine responses in identical twins.

The rearrangement joins TRBV12-3 or TRBV12-4 to TRBJ1-4, with D perhaps TRBD1 (5 bases). This sequence originates from a woman under 30 in good health. The specimen sequenced was PBMCs. Here the CDR3 DNA reads TGTGCCAGCAGTACCCGACAGATAACTAATGAAAAACTGTTTTTT. It encodes CASSTRQITNEKLFF.